The 6 T cell receptor beta chains listed next were all sequenced from one sample in a study of T-cell memory formation after mild COVID-19. TCRdb passed the 5' RACE reads through MiXCR, listing each CDR3 protein once. The sample lists about 600,000 distinct CDR3 sequences, roughly a fifth seen once, with approximately 8.4% in the top ten. The specimen sequenced was PBMCs or a T cell subset sorted from them (not recorded which). These TCRs come from an adult woman who had mild COVID-19 (a few samples of this study predate the infection). Cell type and time point are not known.

V and J are TRBV3-1 and TRBJ1-2; D is unclear. Per the germline V gene, CDR1 is LGHDT and CDR2 is YNNKEL (reference sequence). V lost 0 bases to trimming and J lost 4 bases, with 9 bases between them. This CDR3 contains 14 residues. CDR3 protein: CASSQDYRLYGYTF. CDR3 nucleotides: TGTGCCAGCAGCCAAGATTACCGGCTCTATGGCTACACCTTC.

This clonotype has a handful of counts. This chain joins TRBV7-2 and TRBJ2-1, with a weak D call TRBD2 (6 bases). Per the germline V gene, CDR1 is SGHTA and CDR2 is FQGNSA. The V gene lost 7 bases and the J gene lost 9 bases, with 19 bases spanning the gap. The CDR3 covers 14 residues. The CDR3 nucleotides read TGTGCCAGCACTCCCTTAGAGACTAGGGGTGAGCAGTTCTTC. Amino acids: CASTPLETRGEQFF.

V and J are TRBV29-1 and TRBJ1-5, with D possibly matching TRBD1 (5 bases). Germline V gives CDR1 SQVTM, CDR2 ANQGSEA. CDR3 length: 13 amino acids. V lost 4 bases and J lost 5, with 12 bases in between. CDR3 nucleotide sequence: TGCAGCGTTGTATCACAAGGGGATCAGCCCCAGCATTTT. It translates to CSVVSQGDQPQHF.

This clonotype was seen a handful of times. The gene calls are TRBV19 and TRBJ2-7, with 7 bases matching TRBD1. Germline V CDR1 and CDR2: LNHDA, SQIVND (reference sequence). The CDR3 sequence is 13 residues long. Germline trimming cut 8 bases from V and 0 bases from J; bases unmatched to any gene: 4. The CDR3 is CASRDRVSYEQYF. Here the CDR3 DNA reads TGTGCCAGTCGAGACAGGGTCTCCTACGAGCAGTACTTC.

This clonotype has just a few counts. The V gene is TRBV5-1, the J gene TRBJ2-3, with 8 bases lining up with TRBD2. V trimming: 0 bases; J trimming: 7 bases; junction bases outside the gene matches: 10. Germline CDR1 reads SGHRS; CDR2 reads YFSETQ. The CDR3 contains 16 residues. This CDR3 reads CASSLARAGGIYTQYF. The CDR3 bases are TGCGCCAGCAGCTTGGCCAGGGCGGGAGGAATTTATACGCAGTATTTT.

The genes are TRBV10-3 and TRBJ1-2; D possibly corresponds to TRBD1 (5 bases). The CDR3 is made up of 13 amino acids. V lost 6 bases to trimming and J lost 2 bases, with 10 bases between them. From germline, CDR1 is ENHRY and CDR2 SYGVKD. The CDR3: CAISAQGNYGYTF. CDR3 sequence (DNA): TGTGCCATCAGCGCGCAGGGAAACTATGGCTACACCTTC.